This T cell receptor beta chain was sequenced in a study of CD8+ T cells in alopecia areata. This clone was seen just once. The treatment denotes: oral pan-JAK inhibitor, 5-10 mg twice daily. The germline V and J ends were trimmed by 5 bases and 2 bases, with 7 bases remaining between them. The germline gives CDR1 SNHLY, CDR2 FYNNEI. The CDR3 contains 12 residues. The authors extracted RNA and reverse transcribed it into cDNA as the sequencing template. The data were produced by immunoSEQ multiplex PCR, yet TCRdb's version contains in-frame clones alone and is incomplete. The top ten hold 9.5% to 13% of the sample, which has about 180,000 clones, approximately 50% seen once.

Material: CD8+ T cells sorted from blood, obtained between weeks 51 and 54, from a patient treated with tofacitinib. V gene TRBV2 combines with J gene TRBJ2-7; TRBD1 might be the D (5 bases). This TCR was sampled from a human donor with alopecia areata. CDR3 region: CASSPQAYEQYF. CDR3 coding DNA: TGTGCCAGCAGTCCACAGGCCTACGAGCAGTACTTC.